Below, one T cell receptor beta chain is given with its context. This entry is derived from a study of blood T cell repertoires in COVID-19. Using immunoSEQ multiplex PCR, the repertoire was profiled, and TCRdb retains in-frame clones only, with some absent. The data contain fewer than 250,000 clones, approximately 91% of them singletons. The germline V and J ends were trimmed by 5 bases and 2 bases, with 14 bases remaining between them. Germline V lookup: CDR1 SGHAT, CDR2 FQNNGV. CDR3 size: 15 residues. Specimen: peripheral blood. This chain links TRBV11-2 with TRBJ2-3, with D possibly TRBD2 on 7 matching bases. This receptor was obtained from a man aged 35-49 years with acute or convalescent COVID-19. The CDR3, as DNA: TGTGCCAGCAGCGGGGGGGCGGTAAACACAGATACGCAGTATTTT. Translating gives CASSGGAVNTDTQYF.